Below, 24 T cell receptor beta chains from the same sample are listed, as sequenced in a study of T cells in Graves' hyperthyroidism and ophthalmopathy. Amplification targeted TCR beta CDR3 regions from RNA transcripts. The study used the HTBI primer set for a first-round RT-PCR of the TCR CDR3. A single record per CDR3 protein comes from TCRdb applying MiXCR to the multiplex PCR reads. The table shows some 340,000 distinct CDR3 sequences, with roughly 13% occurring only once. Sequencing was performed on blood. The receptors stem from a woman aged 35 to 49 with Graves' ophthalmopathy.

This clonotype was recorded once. The CDR3 protein is CASSQVDASGNTIYF. CDR3 coding DNA: TGTGCCAGCAGCCAAGTTGACGCCTCTGGAAACACCATATATTTT. The chain joins TRBV14 to TRBJ1-3; no definite D call. CDR3 length: 15 amino acids. With 1 base removed from V and 0 bases from J, the gap between germline ends came to 7 bases. The germline CDR1 and CDR2 sequences are SGHDN and FVKESK.

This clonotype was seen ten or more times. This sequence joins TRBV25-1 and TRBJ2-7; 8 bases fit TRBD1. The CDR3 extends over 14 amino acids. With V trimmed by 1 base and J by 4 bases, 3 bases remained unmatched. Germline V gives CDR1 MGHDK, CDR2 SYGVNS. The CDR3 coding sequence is TGTGCCAGCAGTGAATTTACAGGGGGGTACGAGCAGTACTTC. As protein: CASSEFTGGYEQYF.

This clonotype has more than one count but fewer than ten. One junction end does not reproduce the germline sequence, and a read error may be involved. Here the CDR3 reads CASSDEAYNERLFF. The CDR3 region has the DNA TGTGCCAGCAGTGATGAAGCCTATAATGAAAGACTGTTTTTT. The V gene is TRBV6-1, the J gene TRBJ1-4, with D hard to call. The CDR3 runs to 14 residues. The germline V gene has CDR1 MNHNS and CDR2 SASEGT.

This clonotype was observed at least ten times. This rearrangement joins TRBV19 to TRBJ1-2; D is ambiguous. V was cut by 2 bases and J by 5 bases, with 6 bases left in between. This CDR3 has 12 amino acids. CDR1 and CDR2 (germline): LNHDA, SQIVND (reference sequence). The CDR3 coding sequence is TGTGCCAGTAGTATAACGGCTTATGGCTACACCTTC. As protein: CASSITAYGYTF. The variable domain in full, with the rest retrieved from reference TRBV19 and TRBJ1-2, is DGGITQSPKYLFRKEGQNVTLSCEQNLNHDAMYWYRQDPGQGLRLIYYSQIVNDFQKGDIAEGYSVSREKKESFPLTVTSAQKNPTAFYLCASSITAYGYTFGSGTRLTVV.

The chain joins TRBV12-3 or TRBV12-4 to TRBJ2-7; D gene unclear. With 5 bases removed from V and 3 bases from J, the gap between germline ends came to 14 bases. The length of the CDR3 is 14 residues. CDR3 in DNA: TGTGCCAGCAGTCACGAATGGGGAATCTACGAGCAGTACTTC. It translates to CASSHEWGIYEQYF.

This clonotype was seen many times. The CDR3, as DNA: TGTGCCATAGAGGGGCTCGGGGGCACAGATACGCAGTATTTT. It translates to CAIEGLGGTDTQYF. The V gene is TRBV6-2 or TRBV6-3, the J gene TRBJ2-3; D tentatively fits TRBD1 or TRBD2 (5 bases each). Trimming took off 10 bases at V and 1 base at J, with 15 bases between the two ends. There are 14 residues in the CDR3. Per the germline V gene, CDR1 is MNHEY and CDR2 is SVGEGT.

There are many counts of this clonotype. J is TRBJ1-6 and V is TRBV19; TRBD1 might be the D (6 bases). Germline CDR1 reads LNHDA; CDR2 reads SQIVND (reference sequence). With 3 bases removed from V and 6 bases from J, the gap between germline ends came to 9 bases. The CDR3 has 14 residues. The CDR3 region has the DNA TGTGCCAGTAGTATCCAGGGGTCTAATTCACCCCTCCACTTT. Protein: CASSIQGSNSPLHF. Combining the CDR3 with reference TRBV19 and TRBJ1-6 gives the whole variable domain DGGITQSPKYLFRKEGQNVTLSCEQNLNHDAMYWYRQDPGQGLRLIYYSQIVNDFQKGDIAEGYSVSREKKESFPLTVTSAQKNPTAFYLCASSIQGSNSPLHFGNGTRLTVT.

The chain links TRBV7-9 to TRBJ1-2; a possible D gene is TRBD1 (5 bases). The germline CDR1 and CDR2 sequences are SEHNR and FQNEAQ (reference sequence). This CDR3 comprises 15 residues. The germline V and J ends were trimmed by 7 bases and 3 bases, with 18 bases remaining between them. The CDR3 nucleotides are TGTGCCAGCACTTATGGGTGGGGGAACGACTATGGCTACACCTTC. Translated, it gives CASTYGWGNDYGYTF.

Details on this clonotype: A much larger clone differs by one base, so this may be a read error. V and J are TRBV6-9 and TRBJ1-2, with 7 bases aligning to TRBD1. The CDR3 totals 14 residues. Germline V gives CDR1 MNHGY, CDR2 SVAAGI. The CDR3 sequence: CVSSYGATGDGYTF. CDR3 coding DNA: TGTGTCAGCAGTTACGGGGCTACAGGGGATGGCTACACCTTC.

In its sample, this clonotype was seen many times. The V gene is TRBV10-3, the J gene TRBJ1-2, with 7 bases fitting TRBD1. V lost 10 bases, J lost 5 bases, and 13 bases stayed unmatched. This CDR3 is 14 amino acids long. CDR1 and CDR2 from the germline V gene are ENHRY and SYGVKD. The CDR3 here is CASRETGTAYGYTF. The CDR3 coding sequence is TGTGCCAGCAGAGAAACCGGGACAGCATATGGCTACACCTTC.

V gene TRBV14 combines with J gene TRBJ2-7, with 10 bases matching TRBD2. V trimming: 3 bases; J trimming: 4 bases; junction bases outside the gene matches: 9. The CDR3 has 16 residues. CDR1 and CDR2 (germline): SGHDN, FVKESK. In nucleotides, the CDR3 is TGTGCCAGCAGCCACCCGATTGGTAGCGGGAGGTACGAGCAGTACTTC. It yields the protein CASSHPIGSGRYEQYF. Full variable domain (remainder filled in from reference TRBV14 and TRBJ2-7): EAGVTQFPSHSVIEKGQTVTLRCDPISGHDNLYWYRRVMGKEIKFLLHFVKESKQDESGMPNNRFLAERTGGTYSTLKVQPAELEDSGVYFCASSHPIGSGRYEQYFGPGTRLTVT.

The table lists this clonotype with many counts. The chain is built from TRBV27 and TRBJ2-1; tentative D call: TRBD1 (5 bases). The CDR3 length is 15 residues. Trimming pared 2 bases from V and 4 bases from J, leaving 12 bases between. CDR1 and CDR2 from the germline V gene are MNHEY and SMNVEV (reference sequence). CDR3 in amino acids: CASSLRRQLYNEQFF. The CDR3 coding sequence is TGTGCCAGCAGTTTAAGGCGACAGCTATACAATGAGCAGTTCTTC.

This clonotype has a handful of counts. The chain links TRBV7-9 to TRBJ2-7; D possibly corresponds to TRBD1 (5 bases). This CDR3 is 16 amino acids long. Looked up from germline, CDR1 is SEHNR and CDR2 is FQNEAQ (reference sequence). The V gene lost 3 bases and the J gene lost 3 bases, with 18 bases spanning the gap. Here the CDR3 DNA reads TGTGCCAGCAGCTTTGGGATAGTAGGGGCACTCTACGAGCAGTACTTC. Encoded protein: CASSFGIVGALYEQYF.

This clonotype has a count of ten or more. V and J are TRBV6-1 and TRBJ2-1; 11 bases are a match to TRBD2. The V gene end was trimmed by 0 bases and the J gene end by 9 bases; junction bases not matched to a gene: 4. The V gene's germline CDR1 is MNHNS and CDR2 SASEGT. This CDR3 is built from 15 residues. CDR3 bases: TGTGCCAGCAGTGAAGCTAGCGGGGGGGCCGGTGAGCAGTTCTTC. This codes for CASSEASGGAGEQFF.

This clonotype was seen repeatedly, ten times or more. CDR3 in amino acids: CATSTYTGELFF. As DNA, the CDR3 is TGTGCCACCAGCACTTACACCGGGGAGCTGTTTTTT. This chain links TRBV15 with TRBJ2-2, with D hard to call. The CDR3 is 12 amino acids. V was cut by 4 bases and J by 3 bases, with 3 bases left in between. From germline, CDR1 is LNHNV and CDR2 YYDKDF (reference sequence). Full variable domain (rest looked up from reference TRBV15 and TRBJ2-2): DAMVIQNPRYQVTQFGKPVTLSCSQTLNHNVMYWYQQKSSQAPKLLFHYYDKDFNNEADTPDNFQSRRPNTSFCFLDIRSPGLGDTAMYLCATSTYTGELFFGEGSRLTVL.

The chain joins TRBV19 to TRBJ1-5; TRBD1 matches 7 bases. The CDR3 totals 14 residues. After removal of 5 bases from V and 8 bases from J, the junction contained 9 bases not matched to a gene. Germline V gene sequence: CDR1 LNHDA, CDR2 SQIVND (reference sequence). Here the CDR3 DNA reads TGTGCCAGTAGTTGGCCGACAGGGTGGGAGCCCCAGCATTTT. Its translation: CASSWPTGWEPQHF.

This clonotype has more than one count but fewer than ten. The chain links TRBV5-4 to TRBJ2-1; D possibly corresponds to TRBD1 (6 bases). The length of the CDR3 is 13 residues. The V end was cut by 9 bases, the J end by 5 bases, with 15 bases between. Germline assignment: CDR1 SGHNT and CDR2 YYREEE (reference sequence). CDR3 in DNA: TGTGCCATCGCCGACAGGAGAAACAATGAGCAGTTCTTC. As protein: CAIADRRNNEQFF.

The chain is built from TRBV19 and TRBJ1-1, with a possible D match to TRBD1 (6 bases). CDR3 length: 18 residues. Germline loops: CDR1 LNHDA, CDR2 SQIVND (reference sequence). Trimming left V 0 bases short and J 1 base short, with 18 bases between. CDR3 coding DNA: TGTGCCAGTAGTATAGATAGATGGCAGGGGCTTTCGAACACTGAAGCTTTCTTT. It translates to CASSIDRWQGLSNTEAFF.

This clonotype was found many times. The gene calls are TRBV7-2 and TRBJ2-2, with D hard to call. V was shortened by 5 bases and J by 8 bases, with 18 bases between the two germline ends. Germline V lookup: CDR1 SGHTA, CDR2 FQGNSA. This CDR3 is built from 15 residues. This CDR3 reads CASSRGALPIGELFF. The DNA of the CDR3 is TGTGCCAGCAGCCGAGGCGCCCTCCCGATTGGGGAGCTGTTTTTT. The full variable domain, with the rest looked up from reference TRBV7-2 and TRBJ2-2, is GAGVSQSPSNKVTEKGKDVELRCDPISGHTALYWYRQSLGQGLEFLIYFQGNSAPDKSGLPSDRFSAERTGGSVSTLTIQRTQQEDSAVYLCASSRGALPIGELFFGEGSRLTVL.

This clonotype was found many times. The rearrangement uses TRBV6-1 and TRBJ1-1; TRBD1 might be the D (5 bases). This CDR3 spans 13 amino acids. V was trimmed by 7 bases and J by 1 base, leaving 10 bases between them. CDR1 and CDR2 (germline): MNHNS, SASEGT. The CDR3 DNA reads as TGTGCCAGCACCATCAGGGAGAACACTGAAGCTTTCTTT. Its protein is CASTIRENTEAFF.

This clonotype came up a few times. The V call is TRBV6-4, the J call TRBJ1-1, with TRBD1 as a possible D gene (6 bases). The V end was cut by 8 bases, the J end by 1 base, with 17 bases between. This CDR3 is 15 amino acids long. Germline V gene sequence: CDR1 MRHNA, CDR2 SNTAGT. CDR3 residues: CASSHQPRGNTEAFF. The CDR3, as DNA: TGTGCCAGCTCTCACCAACCCAGGGGGAACACTGAAGCTTTCTTT.

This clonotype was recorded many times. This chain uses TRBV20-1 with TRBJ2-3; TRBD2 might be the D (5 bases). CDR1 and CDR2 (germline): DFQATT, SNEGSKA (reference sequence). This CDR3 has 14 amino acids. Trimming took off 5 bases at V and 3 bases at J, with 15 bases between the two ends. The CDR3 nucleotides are TGCAGTGCTCTAGGAGAGGGATTTACAGATACGCAGTATTTT. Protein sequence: CSALGEGFTDTQYF.

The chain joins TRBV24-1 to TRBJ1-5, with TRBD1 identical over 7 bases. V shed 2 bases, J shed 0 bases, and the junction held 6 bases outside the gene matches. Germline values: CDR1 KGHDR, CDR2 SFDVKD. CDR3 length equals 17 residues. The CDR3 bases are TGTGCCACCAGTGATTCGGGGACAGCCCTTAGCAATCAGCCCCAGCATTTT. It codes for CATSDSGTALSNQPQHF.

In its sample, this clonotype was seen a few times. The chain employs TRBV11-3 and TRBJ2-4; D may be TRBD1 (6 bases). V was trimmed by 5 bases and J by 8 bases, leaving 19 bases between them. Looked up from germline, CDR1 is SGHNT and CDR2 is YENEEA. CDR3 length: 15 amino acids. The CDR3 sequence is CASSPRDTGKYIQYF. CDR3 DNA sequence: TGTGCCAGCAGCCCCCGGGACACGGGGAAATACATTCAGTACTTC.